Below are 13 T cell receptor beta chains sequenced from a single sample in a study of OX40 agonist ivuxolimab in advanced cancers. Repertoires were generated with immunoSEQ multiplex PCR, while TCRdb's copy carries only in-frame clones and drops some. The data hold about 110,000 clones, with 85% to 95% observed a single time. Sequencing was performed on CD4+ or CD8+ T cells sorted from blood, taken in a trial of the OX40 agonist ivuxolimab. All receptors come from an adult with an advanced solid tumor such as melanoma, head and neck, liver or kidney cancer.

The gene calls are TRBV19 and TRBJ2-3, with 7 bases lining up with TRBD1. The germline gives CDR1 LNHDA, CDR2 SQIVND (reference sequence). The CDR3 extends over 15 amino acids. V lost 3 bases, J lost 3 bases, and 6 bases stayed unmatched. The CDR3 loop reads CASSIFLGQTDTQYF. CDR3 DNA: TGTGCCAGTAGTATTTTTTTGGGACAGACAGATACGCAGTATTTT.

The chain couples TRBV27 to TRBJ2-1, with 13 bases aligning to TRBD2. The CDR3 is made up of 16 amino acids. J lost 5 bases, V lost 6 bases, and 7 bases had no gene match. The germline CDR1 and CDR2 sequences are MNHEY and SMNVEV (reference sequence). CDR3 coding DNA: TGTGCCAGCAGGGCCTTGGGACTAGCGGGGAACAATGAGCAGTTCTTC. Translating it yields CASRALGLAGNNEQFF.

The V and J genes are TRBV5-1 and TRBJ2-7, with 8 bases lining up with TRBD1. The CDR3 has 16 amino acids. Unmatched junction bases numbered 5, after V lost 0 bases and J lost 0 bases. CDR1 and CDR2 from the germline V gene are SGHRS and YFSETQ. CDR3 in amino acids: CASSLVQGAISYEQYF. The CDR3 DNA follows: TGCGCCAGCAGCTTGGTCCAGGGGGCCATCTCCTACGAGCAGTACTTC.

The V call is TRBV19, the J call TRBJ2-3; 13 bases fit TRBD2. The J segment lost 5 bases and the V segment lost 4 bases, leaving 3 bases of the junction unmatched. This CDR3 spans 15 amino acids. Looked up from germline, CDR1 is LNHDA and CDR2 is SQIVND (reference sequence). CDR3 nucleotide sequence: TGTGCCAGTAGTAGGACTAGCGGGGGTAGAGATACGCAGTATTTT. Protein product: CASSRTSGGRDTQYF.

The chain carries TRBV25-1 and TRBJ2-3; D is uncertain. Trimming cost V 1 base and J 0 bases, with 8 bases left between them. Germline CDR1 reads MGHDK; CDR2 reads SYGVNS. The CDR3 is 15 residues long. The CDR3 protein is CASSELYRSTDTQYF. The DNA of the CDR3 is TGTGCCAGCAGTGAATTGTATAGAAGCACAGATACGCAGTATTTT.

The J gene is TRBJ1-6, the V gene TRBV27; 8 bases fit TRBD1. The trim removed 3 bases at V and 9 bases at J, leaving 7 bases unmatched. The CDR3 sequence is 15 residues long. In germline, CDR1 is MNHEY, CDR2 SMNVEV (reference sequence). Written as DNA, the CDR3 is TGTGCCAGCAGTTTTTTTCAGGGGGCAAGTTCACCCCTCCACTTT. Its translation is CASSFFQGASSPLHF.

To note about this clone: Other nucleotide sequences from this sample produce the same CDR3. The genes are TRBV5-1 and TRBJ2-5, with D tentatively TRBD1 (6 bases). Germline V gene sequence: CDR1 SGHRS, CDR2 YFSETQ. CDR3 length equals 14 residues. V was clipped by 0 bases and J by 2 bases, with 8 bases between them. As DNA, the CDR3 is TGCGCCAGCAGCTTGGGTAGGGGGCAAGAGACCCAGTACTTC. Amino acids: CASSLGRGQETQYF.

This chain links TRBV30 with TRBJ1-4, with D possibly being TRBD1 (5 bases). Per the germline V gene, CDR1 is GTSNPN and CDR2 is SVGIG (reference sequence). The V end lost 4 bases, the J end lost 8 bases, and 20 bases lay between the germline ends. This CDR3 region has 15 residues. The CDR3 coding sequence is TGTGCCTGGACCAAAAGGGGTAAAGAACAGGAAAAACTGTTTTTT. Residues: CAWTKRGKEQEKLFF.

V is TRBV18 and J is TRBJ1-5; TRBD1 matches 10 bases. The CDR3 totals 17 residues. The ends lost 3 bases at V and 5 bases at J; junction bases unmatched: 10. Germline V CDR1 and CDR2: KGHSH, LQKENI. The CDR3 reads CASSPTAPGTGDQPQHF. CDR3 in DNA: TGTGCCAGCTCACCGACAGCCCCCGGGACAGGGGATCAGCCCCAGCATTTT.

The chain has TRBV6-1 and TRBJ1-1; D gene uncertain. The CDR3 covers 11 residues. Per the germline V gene, CDR1 is MNHNS and CDR2 is SASEGT. V dropped 4 bases and J dropped 6 bases, with 6 bases sitting between them. Here the CDR3 DNA reads TGTGCCAGCAGTGTAACGGCTGAAGCTTTCTTT. As protein: CASSVTAEAFF.

The gene calls are TRBV19 and TRBJ1-5; unclear D gene. This CDR3 spans 14 amino acids. Trimming stripped 8 bases from V and 0 bases from J, with 11 bases between. Germline V CDR1 and CDR2: LNHDA, SQIVND (reference sequence). CDR3 nucleotides: TGTGCCAGTGCTTTCCAGATTAGCAATCAGCCCCAGCATTTT. This sequence encodes CASAFQISNQPQHF.

The V gene is TRBV5-1, the J gene TRBJ1-1; D is possibly TRBD1 (5 bases). CDR1 and CDR2 (germline): SGHRS, YFSETQ. The CDR3 length is 13 residues. Trimming left V 0 bases short and J 6 bases short, with 9 bases between. In DNA, the CDR3 is TGCGCCAGCAGCTTGGGGCAGGGCGCTGAAGCTTTCTTT. Translated: CASSLGQGAEAFF.

The V gene is TRBV6-1, the J gene TRBJ2-7, with D tentatively TRBD2 (5 bases). V shed 4 bases and J shed 5 bases, with 15 bases lying between them. The CDR3 contains 14 residues. CDR1 and CDR2 (germline): MNHNS, SASEGT. The CDR3 DNA sequence: TGTGCCAGCAGTGGCGGACTTTTGTCCCACGAGCAGTACTTC. Translation: CASSGGLLSHEQYF.